One T cell receptor beta chain is described in this entry. The antigen is undetermined. As the sequencing template, cDNA was produced by extracting RNA and reverse transcribing it. Some clones are missing from TCRdb's copy, which holds only in-frame ones; the method was immunoSEQ multiplex PCR. The repertoire consists of some 100,000 clones, with less than 75% occurring once and the leading ten covering more than 25%. The CDR3 contains 15 residues. V was trimmed by 4 bases and J by 7 bases, leaving 23 bases between them. CDR1 is SQVTM and CDR2 is ANQGSEA in the germline V gene. The treatment is: oral pan-JAK inhibitor, 5-10 mg twice daily. The data derive from a study of CD8+ T cells in alopecia areata. Study-level information: Twice a day, 5 to 10 mg of oral tofacitinib was administered to treated patients. General study findings and limits: Besides other cells, scalp samples also yield sequences of resident alphabeta T cells from normal skin. Higher clonality and more expanded CD8+ clones appeared in lesional than normal scalp.

J is TRBJ2-7 and V is TRBV29-1; possibly TRBD1 for D (5 bases). The receptor comes from a human donor with alopecia areata. Sequences were derived from CD8+ T cells sorted from blood, sampled at week 4, from a patient treated with tofacitinib. The CDR3 sequence: CSVGSPWGGSVEQYF. Written as DNA, the CDR3 is TGCAGCGTTGGATCCCCATGGGGCGGATCGGTTGAGCAGTACTTC.